This TCR beta chain was captured by sequencing in a study of graft-versus-host responses after intestinal transplantation. Study summary: Grafts that recipients had were multivisceral, liver-intestinal, or isolated intestinal transplants. Every transplant recipient was induced with anti-thymocyte globulin, then maintained on tacrolimus and steroids for two to four years.

Points on this clone: Antigen: not known.

The repertoire was sequenced with immunoSEQ multiplex PCR; TCRdb's copy has only in-frame clones and lacks some. The profile shows around 71,000 clones, around 95% of them singletons. General study points: Levels of circulating GvH clones at their peak were associated with early post-transplant HvG declines.

This CDR3 is 15 amino acids long. Germline V lookup: CDR1 MNHNY, CDR2 SVGAGI (reference sequence). Deletions cut 5 bases from V and 7 bases from J, with 20 bases between. The chain has TRBV6-6 and TRBJ1-2; D perhaps matches TRBD1 (6 bases). The sequence was obtained from a human donor who received an intestinal transplant. The sequencing here drew on unstimulated CD8+ T cells sorted from spleen or lymph node cells, taken before intestinal transplant. CDR3 in DNA: TGTGCCAGCAGTGACCAACAGGGTGACGGGTTTGGCTACACCTTC. Amino acid sequence: CASSDQQGDGFGYTF.